These T cell receptor beta chains were read from a single sample in a study of shared clonotypes between healthy human individuals. Sequenced by immunoSEQ multiplex PCR; TCRdb stores in-frame clones only, minus some. This table has roughly 2 million clones, 85% to 95% appearing once. The sample taken for sequencing was naive CD4+ T cells sorted from blood. The origin of the receptors is a man in his late teens or twenties in good health. CDR3s include the opening cysteine and the closing phenylalanine or tryptophan. The D gene is left open where the match is weak. Not all rows give a size; the values are once, few, many and, for expanded clones, a class.

j_call | v_call | clone_size | d_call | cdr3_aa | cdr3_nt
TRBJ2-3 | TRBV6-5 | . | . | CASSYSGGADTQYF | TGTGCCAGCAGTTACTCGGGGGGAGCAGATACGCAGTATTTT
TRBJ2-2 | TRBV6-5 | . | TRBD1 | CASTGQSNTGELFF | TGTGCCAGCACGGGACAGTCGAACACCGGGGAGCTGTTTTTT
TRBJ2-7 | TRBV5-4 | . | . | CASSSGGAGEQYF | TGTGCCAGCAGCTCCGGAGGAGCCGGCGAGCAGTACTTC
TRBJ1-2 | TRBV5-1 | few | TRBD1 | CASSTGQGWAYGYTF | TGCGCCAGCAGCACAGGACAGGGCTGGGCCTATGGCTACACCTTC
TRBJ1-1 | TRBV10-3 | . | . | CAISANDRPNTEAFF | TGTGCCATCAGTGCGAACGACAGGCCGAACACTGAAGCTTTCTTT
TRBJ1-4 | TRBV6-6 | . | . | CASSARGRDEKLFF | TGTGCCAGCAGCGCCCGAGGGCGAGATGAAAAACTGTTTTTT
TRBJ2-5 | TRBV2 | . | TRBD2 | CAKTGTSGDQETQYF | TGTGCCAAGACCGGGACTAGCGGGGATCAAGAGACCCAGTACTTC
TRBJ1-3 | TRBV7-9 | . | . | CASSLGRAAGNTIYF | TGTGCCAGCAGCTTAGGCCGGGCCGCAGGAAACACCATATATTTT
TRBJ1-2 | TRBV5-1 | . | . | CASSLVGDYGYTF | TGCGCCAGCAGCTTGGTCGGAGACTATGGCTACACCTTC
TRBJ2-5 | TRBV5-1 | . | . | CASSPGGTQETQYF | TGCGCCAGCAGCCCTGGAGGTACCCAAGAGACCCAGTACTTC
TRBJ1-1 | TRBV29-1 | . | . | CSVGGARVTEAFF | TGCAGCGTTGGGGGGGCGCGGGTTACTGAAGCTTTCTTT
TRBJ2-7 | TRBV15 | . | . | CATSRVNAGEQYF | TGTGCCACCAGCAGAGTTAATGCGGGCGAGCAGTACTTC
TRBJ1-6 | TRBV10-3 | . | . | CAISELNPHLAGLNSPLHF | TGTGCCATCAGTGAGCTAAATCCCCACTTAGCGGGGTTGAATTCACCCCTCCACTTT
TRBJ1-2 | TRBV6-1 | . | . | CASSEAAAGAYGYTF | TGTGCCAGCAGTGAAGCAGCGGCAGGGGCCTATGGCTACACCTTC
TRBJ2-1 | TRBV5-4 | . | . | CASSLGGSSYNEQFF | TGTGCCAGCAGCTTGGGCGGCAGCTCCTACAATGAGCAGTTCTTC
TRBJ1-1 | TRBV29-1 | . | . | CSVVVSIDTEAFF | TGCAGCGTTGTAGTCAGCATAGACACTGAAGCTTTCTTT
TRBJ1-2 | TRBV5-5 | . | TRBD1 | CASSNVAGGDYGYTF | TGTGCCAGCAGCAACGTCGCAGGGGGCGACTATGGCTACACCTTC
TRBJ1-6 | TRBV4-2 | . | TRBD1 | CASSQDLTTGSSYNSPLHF | TGTGCCAGCAGCCAAGACCTTACGACAGGGAGCTCCTATAATTCACCCCTCCACTTT
TRBJ1-2 | TRBV5-6 | . | . | CASSLRQPSRGYTF | TGTGCCAGCAGCTTACGACAGCCCTCCAGAGGCTACACCTTC
TRBJ2-7 | TRBV21-1 | . | . | CASSKVQGAYEQYF | TGTGCCAGCAGCAAAGTACAGGGTGCCTACGAGCAGTACTTC
TRBJ1-1 | TRBV7-2 | . | . | CASSSPGVRTEAFF | TGTGCCAGCAGCTCCCCAGGGGTTAGAACTGAAGCTTTCTTT
TRBJ2-3 | TRBV9 | once | . | CASSVTERTDTQYF | TGTGCCAGCAGCGTAACCGAGCGCACAGATACGCAGTATTTT